The 7 T cell receptor beta chains presented below share a single source sample, sequenced in a study of vaccination and CD4 T cells after COVID-19 (dated by TCRdb to between 2021 and 2024). No antigen has been assigned to these receptors. This specimen's treatment or condition label, interpreted: approximately nine-day PBMC culture with coronavirus spike peptide pools or control peptides (ViraFEST assay). Receptor amplification or capture employed PCR. The run used an Illumina iSeq 100. DNA from cultured CD4+ T cells was subjected to TCR sequencing with the Oncomine TCR Beta short-read assay at the Johns Hopkins FTIC core. TCRdb took the public reads, trimmed them with fastp at Q25, ran MiXCR for clone calling and kept in-frame beta chains. CDR3 protein sequences are deduplicated, and each keeps its most common genes and DNA. In all, the sample holds 15,000 to 20,000 distinct CDR3 sequences, and roughly 50% of those were seen once. Roughly 10% of the sample is in the top ten clones.

Sample: CD4+ T cells from blood, cultured in vitro, taken before SARS-CoV-2 vaccination. The receptor source for this set is a human donor who had recovered from COVID-19.

The J gene is TRBJ2-4, the V gene TRBV6-1, with D possibly being TRBD2 (5 bases). CDR3 size: 15 residues. Trimming stripped 3 bases from V and 0 bases from J, with 9 bases between. Germline-derived CDR1 and CDR2 are MNHNS and SASEGT. The chain's CDR3 is CASSDDYRAKNIQYF. The CDR3 DNA is TGTGCCAGCAGTGACGACTACCGAGCCAAAAACATTCAGTACTTC.

This chain links TRBV6-5 with TRBJ2-7; 9 bases line up with TRBD1. The CDR3 extends over 14 amino acids. Germline V gene lookup returns CDR1 MNHEY and CDR2 SVGAGI. V lost 2 bases to trimming and J lost 3 bases; unmatched junction nucleotides: 2. The CDR3 spells CASSYGQGYYEQYF. In nucleotides, the CDR3 is TGTGCCAGCAGTTACGGACAGGGGTACTACGAGCAGTACTTC.

This chain connects TRBV6-2 or TRBV6-3 to TRBJ2-5; a possible D gene is TRBD2 (5 bases). CDR1 MNHEY and CDR2 SVGEGT come from the germline V gene. V was shortened by 0 bases and J by 5 bases, with 10 bases between the two germline ends. CDR3 length: 14 amino acids. CDR3 in DNA: TGTGCCAGCAGTTACTCCTCAACTAGGGAGACCCAGTACTTC. This codes for CASSYSSTRETQYF.

This clonotype was observed a handful of times. This chain links TRBV27 with TRBJ2-5; a weak D match, TRBD1 (6 bases). This CDR3 is built from 16 residues. Germline CDR1 is MNHEY and CDR2 is SMNVEV (reference sequence). V lost 3 bases and J 4 bases, leaving 18 bases between the germline ends. CDR3 sequence: CASSFSRNQGGETQYF. CDR3 bases: TGTGCCAGCAGTTTTAGTCGGAACCAAGGGGGAGAGACCCAGTACTTC.

This clonotype was seen more than once but under ten times. The V call is TRBV20-1, the J call TRBJ1-1; D remains ambiguous. V gave up 5 bases and J gave up 0 bases, with 10 bases separating them. The germline CDR1 and CDR2 sequences are DFQATT and SNEGSKA (reference sequence). This CDR3 comprises 13 residues. CDR3 protein: CSAGRNLNTEAFF. CDR3 sequence (DNA): TGCAGTGCTGGACGGAACTTGAACACTGAAGCTTTCTTT.

The J gene is TRBJ1-1, the V gene TRBV18; weak D call: TRBD1 (6 bases). There are 14 residues in the CDR3. Germline V lookup: CDR1 KGHSH, CDR2 LQKENI. V was pared by 3 bases and J by 5 bases, with 13 bases between. The CDR3 spells CASSPWERGTEAFF. CDR3 coding DNA: TGTGCCAGCTCACCTTGGGAAAGGGGGACTGAAGCTTTCTTT.

This clonotype was seen only a few times. The CDR3 region is CSAIDWTDTDTQYF. The CDR3 nucleotides are TGCAGTGCTATCGATTGGACTGACACAGATACGCAGTATTTT. The chain couples TRBV20-1 to TRBJ2-3, with D perhaps matching TRBD2 (5 bases). The CDR3 has 14 residues. Trimming took off 4 bases at V and 2 bases at J, with 13 bases between the two ends. Germline loops: CDR1 DFQATT, CDR2 SNEGSKA (reference sequence).